The source of this T cell receptor beta chain is a study of T cells in Graves' hyperthyroidism and ophthalmopathy. Overall study findings and caveats: Most expanded thyroid clonotypes above 0.001 also appeared in blood.

Germline-derived CDR1 and CDR2 are SEHNR and FQNEAQ (reference sequence). V was clipped by 4 bases and J by 0 bases; unmatched bases: 6. The CDR3 runs 17 residues. As concerns this clonotype: Its antigen is still unknown.

Stable disease denoted Graves' hyperthyroidism without ophthalmopathy progression within 18 months. Amplification of TCR beta CDR3 regions used RNA as the template. The TCR CDR3 first-round RT-PCR relied on the HTBI primer set. TCRdb reanalysed the multiplex PCR reads using MiXCR and keeps one entry per CDR3 protein. The sample lists approximately 870,000 distinct CDR3 sequences, 38% occurring once. Sequenced material: blood. The chain recombines TRBV7-9 with TRBJ2-6, with 7 bases lining up with TRBD1. This sequence was found in a man aged 18 to 29 with Graves' hyperthyroidism. The CDR3 sequence is CASSSGQAISGANVLTF. The CDR3 DNA sequence: TGTGCCAGCAGCTCCGGACAGGCTATCTCTGGGGCCAACGTCCTGACTTTC. The whole variable domain, remainder taken from reference TRBV7-9 and TRBJ2-6, is DTGVSQNPRHKITKRGQNVTFRCDPISEHNRLYWYRQTLGQGPEFLTYFQNEAQLEKSRLLSDRFSAERPKGSFSTLEIQRTEQGDSAMYLCASSSGQAISGANVLTFGAGSRLTVL.